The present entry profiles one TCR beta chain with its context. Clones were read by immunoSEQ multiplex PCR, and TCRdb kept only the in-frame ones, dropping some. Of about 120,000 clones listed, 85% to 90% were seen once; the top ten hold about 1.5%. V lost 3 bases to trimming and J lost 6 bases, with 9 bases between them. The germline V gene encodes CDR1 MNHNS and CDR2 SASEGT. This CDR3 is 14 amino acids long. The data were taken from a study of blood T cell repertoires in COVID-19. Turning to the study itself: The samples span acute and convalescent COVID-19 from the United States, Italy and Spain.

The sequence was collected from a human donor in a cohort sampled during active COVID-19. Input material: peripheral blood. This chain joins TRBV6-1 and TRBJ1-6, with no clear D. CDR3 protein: CASSEVGLNSPLHF. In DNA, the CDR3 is TGTGCCAGCAGTGAGGTGGGCCTTAATTCACCCCTCCACTTT.